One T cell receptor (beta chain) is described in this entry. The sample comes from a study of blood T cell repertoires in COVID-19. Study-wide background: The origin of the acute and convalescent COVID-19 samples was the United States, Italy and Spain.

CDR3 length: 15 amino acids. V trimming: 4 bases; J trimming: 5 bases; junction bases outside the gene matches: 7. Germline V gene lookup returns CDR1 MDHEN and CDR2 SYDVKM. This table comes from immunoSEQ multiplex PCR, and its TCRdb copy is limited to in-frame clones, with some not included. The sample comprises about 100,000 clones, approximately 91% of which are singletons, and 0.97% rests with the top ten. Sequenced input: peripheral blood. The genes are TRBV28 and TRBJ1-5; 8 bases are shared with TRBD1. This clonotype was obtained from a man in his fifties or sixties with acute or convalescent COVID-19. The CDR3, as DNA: TGTGCCAGCAGTTCCGAGACAGGGGCTTATCAGCCCCAGCATTTT. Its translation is CASSSETGAYQPQHF.